This T cell receptor (beta chain) comes out of a study of human T cells and chemical hapten exposure. Described time point: patch test 1, 2 weeks after DPC sensitization. Treatment noted: therapeutic diphenylcyclopropenone sensitization with weekly scalp DPC. The length of the CDR3 is 14 residues. Trimming shortened V by 7 bases and J by 4 bases, and 15 bases separated the two germline ends. Individual cDNA molecules each carried unique molecular identifiers attached by the library. TCRdb re-analysed the RACE reads in MiXCR, keeping a single row per CDR3 protein. The repertoire holds around 69,000 distinct CDR3 sequences, with approximately 9.4% as singletons.

The sequence came from a woman aged 40 to 50 with alopecia areata. Some clones in this sample may be carry-over from other donors' samples. The V gene is TRBV12-3 or TRBV12-4, the J gene TRBJ2-3; a possible D gene is TRBD1 (6 bases). This specimen consisted of whole blood, obtained in connection with sensitization to the hapten diphenylcyclopropenone (DPC). The CDR3 region has the DNA TGTGCCAGCACCTCAACTTGGACAGCAGATACGCAGTATTTT. This sequence encodes CASTSTWTADTQYF.